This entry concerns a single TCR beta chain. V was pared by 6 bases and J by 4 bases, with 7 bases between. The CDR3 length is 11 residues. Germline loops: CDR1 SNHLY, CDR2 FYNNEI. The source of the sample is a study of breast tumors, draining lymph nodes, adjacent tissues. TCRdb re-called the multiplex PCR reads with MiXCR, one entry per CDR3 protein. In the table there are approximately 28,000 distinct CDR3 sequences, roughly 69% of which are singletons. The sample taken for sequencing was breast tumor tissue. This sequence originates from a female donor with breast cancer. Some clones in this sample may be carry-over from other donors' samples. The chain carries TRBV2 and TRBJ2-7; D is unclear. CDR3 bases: TGTGCCAGCAGGATTGAATACGAGCAGTACTTC. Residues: CASRIEYEQYF.